Each of the 23 T cell receptor beta chains below was sequenced from the same sample in a study of cytomegalovirus exposure and HLA in healthy donors. Only in-frame clones appear in the TCRdb table, and some are missing; sequencing was by immunoSEQ multiplex PCR. This repertoire shows tens of thousands of clones, more than 85% found once; its top ten account for 1.7%. The sequenced sample was PBMCs. These TCRs come from a woman between 18 and 30 years old in good health and CMV-seronegative.

This rearrangement joins TRBV10-3 to TRBJ1-5; tentative D call: TRBD1 (6 bases). The CDR3 contains 12 residues. The V gene lost 10 bases and the J gene lost 4 bases, with 11 bases spanning the gap. Germline assignment: CDR1 ENHRY and CDR2 SYGVKD. CDR3 loop: CATAGTNQPQHF. The CDR3 DNA is TGTGCCACGGCAGGGACAAATCAGCCCCAGCATTTT.

The V and J genes are TRBV14 and TRBJ1-1, with D unclear. CDR1 is SGHDN and CDR2 is FVKESK in the germline V gene. V shed 9 bases and J shed 3 bases, with 14 bases lying between them. This CDR3 has 13 residues. The CDR3 coding sequence is TGTGCCAGTATGACGGGAGATTACACTGAAGCTTTCTTT. Residues: CASMTGDYTEAFF.

The chain links TRBV9 to TRBJ2-5, with 7 bases fitting TRBD2. CDR1 is SGDLS and CDR2 is YYNGEE in the germline V gene. V gave up 3 bases and J gave up 5 bases; unmatched junction bases: 10. The CDR3 totals 15 residues. CDR3 nucleotides: TGTGCCAGCAGCGAGAGCGGGGATCCCGTGGAGACCCAGTACTTC. Amino acids: CASSESGDPVETQYF.

The chain recombines TRBV27 with TRBJ2-7; TRBD2 matches 8 bases. J was trimmed by 6 bases and V by 5 bases; bases with no gene match: 12. Germline V gene sequence: CDR1 MNHEY, CDR2 SMNVEV (reference sequence). This CDR3 has 15 amino acids. CDR3 sequence reads: CASSTQGLVLGEQYF. CDR3 bases: TGTGCCAGCAGTACACAGGGACTAGTGCTCGGCGAGCAGTACTTC.

V gene TRBV5-6 combines with J gene TRBJ1-2; no clear D gene. The CDR3 is made up of 14 amino acids. CDR1 is SGHDT, CDR2 YYEEEE, per germline. V lost 4 bases and J lost 0, with 10 bases in between. CDR3 DNA: TGTGCCAGCAGCGTTGCCAAGCCTAACTATGGCTACACCTTC. It encodes CASSVAKPNYGYTF.

This chain links TRBV11-3 with TRBJ2-3; 8 bases are shared with TRBD2. The CDR3 loop spans 14 amino acids. Germline CDR1 SGHNT, CDR2 YENEEA. J lost 4 bases, V lost 5 bases, and 5 bases had no gene match. The CDR3 loop is CASSPTSGSDTQYF. DNA for the CDR3: TGTGCCAGCAGCCCTACTAGCGGCTCAGATACGCAGTATTTT. Full variable domain (rest looked up from reference TRBV11-3 and TRBJ2-3): EAGVVQSPRYKIIEKKQPVAFWCNPISGHNTLYWYLQNLGQGPELLIRYENEEAVDDSQLPKDRFSAERLKGVDSTLKIQPAELGDSAVYLCASSPTSGSDTQYFGPGTRLTVL.

The chain carries TRBV7-9 and TRBJ2-7; a weak D match, TRBD2 (5 bases). Trimming stripped 3 bases from V and 2 bases from J, with 17 bases between. The germline CDR1 and CDR2 sequences are SEHNR and FQNEAQ (reference sequence). This CDR3 has 16 residues. This CDR3 reads CASSFPPGGRTYEQYF. The DNA for the CDR3 is TGTGCCAGCAGCTTCCCTCCAGGAGGAAGGACCTACGAGCAGTACTTC. The full variable domain, rest sourced from reference TRBV7-9 and TRBJ2-7, is DTGVSQNPRHKITKRGQNVTFRCDPISEHNRLYWYRQTLGQGPEFLTYFQNEAQLEKSRLLSDRFSAERPKGSFSTLEIQRTEQGDSAMYLCASSFPPGGRTYEQYFGPGTRLTVT.

The rearrangement links TRBV5-1 to TRBJ1-5; 9 bases agree with TRBD1. CDR3 length: 14 residues. Germline V gives CDR1 SGHRS, CDR2 YFSETQ. The J segment lost 8 bases and the V segment lost 4 bases, leaving 7 bases of the junction unmatched. CDR3 loop: CASSLTGGEEPQHF. CDR3 coding DNA: TGCGCCAGCAGCCTAACAGGGGGCGAGGAGCCCCAGCATTTT.

A single count supports this clone. The junction differs from germline at one of its ends, possibly a read error. Other nucleotide sequences from this sample produce the same CDR3. V is TRBV7-9 and J is TRBJ2-2; unclear D gene. Germline values: CDR1 SEHNR, CDR2 FQNEAQ (reference sequence). The CDR3 runs 12 residues. The CDR3 sequence: CASSLNTGELFF. The CDR3 DNA sequence: TGTGCCAGCAGTCTCAACACGGGGGAGCTGTTTTTT.

The chain employs TRBV28 and TRBJ1-1; tentatively, D is TRBD1 (5 bases). V shed 4 bases and J shed 1 base, with 13 bases lying between them. CDR3 size: 15 residues. The germline V gene has CDR1 MDHEN and CDR2 SYDVKM. CDR3 residues: CASSSPTGGNTEAFF. Written as DNA, the CDR3 is TGTGCCAGCAGTTCCCCTACGGGGGGGAACACTGAAGCTTTCTTT.

The CDR3 nucleotides read TGTGCCAGCAGCCCCCGACAGGGAATGAACACTGAAGCTTTCTTT. It translates to CASSPRQGMNTEAFF. The rearrangement links TRBV13 to TRBJ1-1; 7 nucleotides agree with TRBD1. The CDR3 consists of 15 residues. The J segment lost 0 bases and the V segment lost 5 bases, leaving 6 bases of the junction unmatched. Germline V lookup: CDR1 PRHDT, CDR2 FYEKMQ (reference sequence). The whole variable domain, remainder taken from reference TRBV13 and TRBJ1-1, is AAGVIQSPRHLIKEKRETATLKCYPIPRHDTVYWYQQGPGQDPQFLISFYEKMQSDKGSIPDRFSAQQFSDYHSELNMSSLELGDSALYFCASSPRQGMNTEAFFGQGTRLTVV.

CDR3 DNA sequence: TGTGCCAGTACCCAGGGCTATGGCTACACCTTC. This codes for CASTQGYGYTF. The rearrangement links TRBV19 to TRBJ1-2, with D maybe TRBD1 (5 bases). V shed 7 bases and J shed 4 bases, with 7 bases lying between them. This CDR3 contains 11 residues. Germline CDR1 is LNHDA and CDR2 is SQIVND (reference sequence). The full variable domain, completed using reference TRBV19 and TRBJ1-2, is DGGITQSPKYLFRKEGQNVTLSCEQNLNHDAMYWYRQDPGQGLRLIYYSQIVNDFQKGDIAEGYSVSREKKESFPLTVTSAQKNPTAFYLCASTQGYGYTFGSGTRLTVV.

V usage is TRBV7-9 and J usage is TRBJ1-1, with a possible D match to TRBD1 (6 bases). The CDR3 covers 14 residues. CDR1 is SEHNR, CDR2 FQNEAQ, per germline (reference sequence). The V end lost 7 bases, the J end lost 3 bases, and 15 bases lay between the germline ends. CDR3: CASTDRIVDTEAFF. In DNA, the CDR3 is TGTGCCAGCACTGACAGGATTGTGGACACTGAAGCTTTCTTT.

V and J are TRBV13 and TRBJ2-7; D is uncertain. Trimming shortened V by 3 bases and J by 3 bases, and 9 bases separated the two germline ends. Germline lookup yields CDR1 PRHDT and CDR2 FYEKMQ (reference sequence). The CDR3 runs 13 residues. The CDR3 DNA is TGTGCCAGCAGCTTCCAAACGGGCTACGAGCAGTACTTC. Residues: CASSFQTGYEQYF.

This sequence joins TRBV2 and TRBJ1-3, with a possible D match to TRBD1 (5 bases). This CDR3 is 14 amino acids long. Trimming pared 5 bases from V and 7 bases from J, leaving 15 bases between. The germline V gene has CDR1 SNHLY and CDR2 FYNNEI. The CDR3 protein is CASSQEGYRNTIYF. CDR3 nucleotide sequence: TGTGCCAGCAGTCAAGAGGGGTATCGCAACACCATATATTTT.

The V gene is TRBV12-5, the J gene TRBJ1-1; TRBD1 matches at 7 bases. The V gene's germline CDR1 is LGHNT and CDR2 FRNRAP. Trimming took 1 base from V and 6 from J; bases not matched to a gene: 5. The CDR3 is made up of 14 amino acids. The CDR3 DNA sequence: TGTGCTAGTGGTTTGGGCCAGACAGGGTCTGAAGCTTTCTTT. Encoded protein: CASGLGQTGSEAFF.

Here the CDR3 reads CASREPAETQYF. In DNA form, the CDR3 reads TGTGCCAGCAGAGAACCCGCGGAGACCCAGTACTTC. The chain recombines TRBV28 with TRBJ2-5, with D unclear. Germline V gene lookup returns CDR1 MDHEN and CDR2 SYDVKM. V was trimmed by 6 bases and J by 5 bases, leaving 10 bases between them. The CDR3 extends over 12 amino acids.

This clone showed up just a few times. J is TRBJ2-7 and V is TRBV4-2; TRBD2 agrees at 13 bases. CDR3 length equals 16 residues. Losses at the gene ends were 4 bases for V and 7 bases for J; bases not matched to a gene: 10. Looked up from germline, CDR1 is LGHNA and CDR2 is YNFKEQ. CDR3 sequence: CASSRRRTSGGIEQYF. The CDR3 nucleotides read TGTGCCAGCAGCCGGCGCAGGACTAGCGGGGGAATTGAGCAGTACTTC.

The chain links TRBV21-1 to TRBJ2-7; the table's D call of TRBD1 was not tested on the DNA. TRBV21-1 is a pseudogene. The CDR3 is 16 amino acids. CDR3 loop: CASSTRRTGDTYEQYF. The CDR3 region has the DNA TGTGCCAGCAGCACCCGACGGACAGGGGACACCTACGAGCAGTACTTC.

The CDR3 region is CASRQLADYNEQFF. DNA of the CDR3: TGTGCCAGCAGGCAGCTAGCAGACTACAATGAGCAGTTCTTC. The V and J genes are TRBV6-5 and TRBJ2-1; TRBD2 might be the D (5 bases). The V end was cut by 6 bases, the J end by 3 bases, with 12 bases between. The CDR3 runs 14 residues. Germline lookup yields CDR1 MNHEY and CDR2 SVGAGI.

CDR3 bases: TGCGCCAGCAGCCTCGAGGGTGAGACCCAGTACTTC. Amino acids: CASSLEGETQYF. The chain couples TRBV5-1 to TRBJ2-5, with a tentative D call TRBD2 (5 bases). The length of the CDR3 is 12 residues. Trimming stripped 4 bases from V and 5 bases from J, with 9 bases between. Looked up from germline, CDR1 is SGHRS and CDR2 is YFSETQ.

V is TRBV28 and J is TRBJ2-7, with D perhaps matching TRBD2 (6 bases). The CDR3 spans 17 residues. The V end was cut by 3 bases, the J end by 0 bases, with 18 bases between. Germline V gene lookup returns CDR1 MDHEN and CDR2 SYDVKM. As DNA, the CDR3 is TGTGCCAGCAGTTTGGTCTTTGGGTCGGGGGACTCCTACGAGCAGTACTTC. Translated: CASSLVFGSGDSYEQYF.

The rearrangement links TRBV28 to TRBJ1-2, with a tentative D call TRBD1 (6 bases). V lost 4 bases and J lost 8, with 11 bases in between. This CDR3 comprises 12 residues. Germline CDR1 is MDHEN and CDR2 is SYDVKM. In DNA form, the CDR3 reads TGTGCCAGCAGTTCACCAGGACAGGGCTACACCTTC. This codes for CASSSPGQGYTF.